The clone carrying this T cell receptor (beta chain) was found a few times. Its antigen is undetermined. This sample was included in a study of shared clonotypes between healthy human individuals. For the study at large: Used for every donor were three CD4 naive, three CD4 memory, two CD8 naive and one CD8 memory plate.

Study outcomes and limitations: What naive subsets generally showed was a larger estimated richness than memory subsets showed. Generation probability values for non-shared clonotypes were lower than those for clonotypes shared by all four donors.

Germline assignment: CDR1 ENHRY and CDR2 SYGVKD. This CDR3 is 20 amino acids long. The method was immunoSEQ multiplex PCR; TCRdb's version includes in-frame clones alone and lacks a portion of them. In the table there are 2 million or so clones, roughly 94% of which are singletons. The chain carries TRBV10-3 and TRBJ2-5; 14 bases map to TRBD2. The last part of the DNA fits TRBJ2-7 better; the J call may be wrong. The specimen sequenced was naive CD4+ T cells sorted from blood. Sample subset: CD45RA+ positively selected. The sequence was collected from a man in his late teens or twenties in good health. CDR3 amino acids: CAISDRSTSGRADGSNEQYF. The CDR3 nucleotides are TGTGCCATCAGTGATCGCTCGACTAGCGGGAGGGCTGACGGAAGCAACGAGCAGTACTTC.